These T cell receptor beta chains were read from a single sample in a study of CXCR3-negative and CXCR3-positive naive CD8 T cells. TCRdb processed the 5' RACE reads again and assigns one entry to each CDR3 protein, with no DNA. This listing includes about 28,000 distinct CDR3 sequences. The sample consisted of memory CD8+ T cells from blood. The source is a human donor in good health. Some clones in this sample may be carry-over from other donors' samples. CDR3s include the opening cysteine and the closing phenylalanine or tryptophan. Not every row has a clone size; where given, it reads once, few, many or a size class.

j_call: TRBJ1-1; v_call: TRBV7-9; clone_size: -; cdr3_length: 14; cdr3_aa: CASSPGPGGTEAFF
j_call: TRBJ2-7; v_call: TRBV7-6; clone_size: -; cdr3_length: 14; cdr3_aa: CASSSGQGIYEQYF
j_call: TRBJ2-1; v_call: TRBV6-1; clone_size: -; cdr3_length: 15; cdr3_aa: CASSGRFISYNEQFF
j_call: TRBJ1-1; v_call: TRBV6-4; clone_size: medium-sized; cdr3_length: 13; cdr3_aa: CASSDGHGTEAFF
j_call: TRBJ2-1; v_call: TRBV29-1; clone_size: -; cdr3_length: 13; cdr3_aa: CSVLGQGAGEQFF
j_call: TRBJ1-1; v_call: TRBV27; clone_size: -; cdr3_length: 14; cdr3_aa: CASSALTGFTEAFF
j_call: TRBJ1-1; v_call: TRBV5-1; clone_size: -; cdr3_length: 13; cdr3_aa: CASSLVGPTEAFF
j_call: TRBJ2-2; v_call: TRBV6-2/TRBV6-3; clone_size: -; cdr3_length: 13; cdr3_aa: CASSVDNTGELFF
j_call: TRBJ2-7; v_call: TRBV29-1; clone_size: -; cdr3_length: 12; cdr3_aa: CSGGEAPYEQYF
j_call: TRBJ2-3; v_call: TRBV28; clone_size: -; cdr3_length: 14; cdr3_aa: CASSLLDYGDTQYF
j_call: TRBJ2-7; v_call: TRBV7-9; clone_size: -; cdr3_length: 17; cdr3_aa: CASSLFSGGQGDYEQYF
j_call: TRBJ2-7; v_call: TRBV6-2/TRBV6-3; clone_size: -; cdr3_length: 14; cdr3_aa: CASSYSETAYELYF
j_call: TRBJ2-1; v_call: TRBV25-1; clone_size: -; cdr3_length: 14; cdr3_aa: CASTGTGGIYEQFF
j_call: TRBJ2-7; v_call: TRBV5-6; clone_size: -; cdr3_length: 16; cdr3_aa: CASSLDGQSSAYEQYF
j_call: TRBJ2-1; v_call: TRBV19; clone_size: -; cdr3_length: 18; cdr3_aa: CASSIAGGALSSYNEQFF
j_call: TRBJ2-1; v_call: TRBV29-1; clone_size: -; cdr3_length: 13; cdr3_aa: CSVDGGLNNEQFF
j_call: TRBJ2-7; v_call: TRBV13; clone_size: -; cdr3_length: 18; cdr3_aa: CASSLGRVAGGAADEQYF
j_call: TRBJ2-7; v_call: TRBV7-2; clone_size: medium-sized; cdr3_length: 14; cdr3_aa: CASSLAGLPFEQYF
j_call: TRBJ1-1; v_call: TRBV10-3; clone_size: -; cdr3_length: 15; cdr3_aa: CAISELDRGNTEAFF
j_call: TRBJ2-3; v_call: TRBV7-9; clone_size: -; cdr3_length: 18; cdr3_aa: CASSLGLAAVLSTDTQYF
j_call: TRBJ2-3; v_call: TRBV28; clone_size: -; cdr3_length: 17; cdr3_aa: CASSPWTSGGATDTQYF
j_call: TRBJ2-7; v_call: TRBV20-1; clone_size: -; cdr3_length: 14; cdr3_aa: CSTLLAGGGYEQYF
j_call: TRBJ2-3; v_call: TRBV9; clone_size: -; cdr3_length: 16; cdr3_aa: CASSLSGGPVADTQYF
j_call: TRBJ1-1; v_call: TRBV4-1; clone_size: -; cdr3_length: 16; cdr3_aa: CASSHHDRVAYTEAFF
j_call: TRBJ2-7; v_call: TRBV7-6; clone_size: -; cdr3_length: 15; cdr3_aa: CASSLDRDISYEQYF
j_call: TRBJ1-4; v_call: TRBV12-3/TRBV12-4; clone_size: -; cdr3_length: 16; cdr3_aa: CASTLRGGEANEKLFF
j_call: TRBJ2-6; v_call: TRBV6-2/TRBV6-3; clone_size: -; cdr3_length: 17; cdr3_aa: CASSYWGSSPGANVLTF
j_call: TRBJ2-2; v_call: TRBV12-3/TRBV12-4; clone_size: -; cdr3_length: 13; cdr3_aa: CASSLTPTGELFF
j_call: TRBJ2-5; v_call: TRBV15; clone_size: -; cdr3_length: 14; cdr3_aa: CATSIWQGGETQYF
j_call: TRBJ2-5; v_call: TRBV29-1; clone_size: -; cdr3_length: 14; cdr3_aa: CSVERDYLGETQYF
j_call: TRBJ1-2; v_call: TRBV20-1; clone_size: -; cdr3_length: 11; cdr3_aa: CSAQLEGGYTF
j_call: TRBJ2-7; v_call: TRBV10-3; clone_size: -; cdr3_length: 13; cdr3_aa: CATSDWNGDEKYF
j_call: TRBJ2-1; v_call: TRBV12-3/TRBV12-4; clone_size: -; cdr3_length: 15; cdr3_aa: CASSVGRVSYNEQFF
j_call: TRBJ1-6; v_call: TRBV28; clone_size: -; cdr3_length: 16; cdr3_aa: CASSFGIGPGESPLHF
j_call: TRBJ1-1; v_call: TRBV28; clone_size: -; cdr3_length: 13; cdr3_aa: CASSTVGGTEAFF
j_call: TRBJ2-1; v_call: TRBV7-9; clone_size: -; cdr3_length: 17; cdr3_aa: CASSAPDSLAPHNEQFF
j_call: TRBJ2-3; v_call: TRBV4-1; clone_size: -; cdr3_length: 17; cdr3_aa: CASRGLAGGLATDTQYF
j_call: TRBJ1-1; v_call: TRBV20-1; clone_size: -; cdr3_length: 19; cdr3_aa: CSARDLDKEGGGWWNEAFF
j_call: TRBJ1-2; v_call: TRBV29-1; clone_size: -; cdr3_length: 15; cdr3_aa: CSVEVEGQGVGGYTF
j_call: TRBJ1-1; v_call: TRBV4-3; clone_size: -; cdr3_length: 15; cdr3_aa: CASSLDRGRNTEAFF
j_call: TRBJ2-5; v_call: TRBV7-9; clone_size: -; cdr3_length: 15; cdr3_aa: CASSSSGGGSETQYF